This TCR beta chain is from a study of T-cell memory formation after mild COVID-19. TCRdb passed the 5' RACE reads through MiXCR, listing each CDR3 protein once. The table shows 95,000 to 120,000 distinct CDR3 sequences, with 20% to 25% occurring only once. Trimming stripped 1 base from V and 8 bases from J, with 8 bases between. From germline, CDR1 is SEHNR and CDR2 FQNEAQ (reference sequence). CDR3 size: 12 residues. The material sequenced was PBMCs or a T cell subset sorted from them (not recorded which). The origin of this receptor is a man between 18 and 35 years old who had mild COVID-19 (a few samples of this study predate the infection). Cell type and time point are not known. The chain links TRBV7-9 to TRBJ1-2; perhaps TRBD1 as D (5 bases). CDR3 nucleotides: TGTGCCAGCAGCTTAGGACAGACCGGCTACACCTTC. As protein: CASSLGQTGYTF.